Described below is a single T cell receptor (beta chain) sequence and its context. Only in-frame clones appear in the TCRdb table, and some are missing; sequencing was by immunoSEQ multiplex PCR. The data show fewer than 150,000 clones, about nine tenths seen once. The V and J ends lost 6 bases and 2 bases respectively, with 17 bases between them. Germline V lookup: CDR1 MNHEY, CDR2 SMNVEV (reference sequence). The CDR3 has 15 residues. These data originate in a study of control samples from healthy donors and cancer patients. The source of this sequence is a woman younger than 35 in good health. The rearrangement joins TRBV27 to TRBJ2-7; TRBD2 is a possible D gene (6 bases). The specimen was blood. CDR3 amino acids: CASSPSGRSPYEQYF. The CDR3 bases are TGTGCCAGCAGCCCGTCCGGGAGATCCCCCTACGAGCAGTACTTC.